Here is one T cell receptor beta chain with its context. Produced via immunoSEQ multiplex PCR; TCRdb's table is partial and in-frame only. Among tens of thousands of clones listed, roughly 98% were seen once. The entry originates in a study of technical replicates of blood from four donors. Trimming took 1 base from V and 4 from J, leaving 11 bases between them. The CDR3 is 15 residues long. Germline CDR1 and CDR2: SGHVS and FNYEAQ. The sequence derives from a human donor in good health. The chain is built from TRBV7-6 and TRBJ1-5; possibly TRBD1 for D (5 bases). Source material: T cells isolated from PBMCs. CDR3 DNA sequence: TGTGCCAGCAGCTTAGGCTACGGGGGGAATCAGCCCCAGCATTTT. Translated: CASSLGYGGNQPQHF.